These 6 T cell receptor beta chains were all obtained from the same sample, sequenced in a study of cytomegalovirus exposure and HLA in healthy donors. PCR was performed using 60 Vbeta and 13 Jbeta primers. Clones were read by immunoSEQ multiplex PCR, and TCRdb kept only the in-frame ones, dropping some. The table includes 100,000 to 150,000 clones, roughly four fifths detected once. Sequenced: PBMCs. These receptor sequences come from a man aged 35 to 55 in good health and CMV-seronegative.

The chain has TRBV2 and TRBJ2-7, with 9 bases matching TRBD1. The CDR3 covers 14 residues. The germline CDR1 and CDR2 sequences are SNHLY and FYNNEI. V shed 4 bases, J shed 4 bases, and the junction held 5 bases outside the gene matches. Here the CDR3 reads CASSAGTGTYEQYF. CDR3 DNA: TGTGCCAGCAGTGCCGGGACAGGGACATACGAGCAGTACTTC.

V usage is TRBV2 and J usage is TRBJ2-1, with TRBD1 matching over 8 bases. CDR1 SNHLY and CDR2 FYNNEI come from the germline V gene. Losses at the gene ends were 7 bases for V and 3 bases for J; bases not matched to a gene: 11. The CDR3 has 16 residues. Here the CDR3 DNA reads TGTGCCAGCACCGCCTTAGACAGGGGAGACTACAATGAGCAGTTCTTC. Residues: CASTALDRGDYNEQFF.

The chain combines TRBV5-8 with TRBJ1-1; no clear D. The CDR3 consists of 14 residues. V was shortened by 0 bases and J by 2 bases, with 8 bases between the two germline ends. Germline lookup yields CDR1 SGHTS and CDR2 YDEGEE. The CDR3: CASSLDSTNTEAFF. CDR3 in DNA: TGTGCCAGCAGCTTGGACAGTACTAACACTGAAGCTTTCTTT.

By share of the sample, this clone is medium-sized (0.01 to 0.1%). The V gene is TRBV7-9, the J gene TRBJ2-3, with 8 bases that match TRBD2. V was clipped by 5 bases and J by 2 bases; unmatched bases: 9. The CDR3 is 16 residues long. Germline V gene data show CDR1 as SEHNR and CDR2 as FQNEAQ (reference sequence). The CDR3 region is CASSHSAGVDTDTQYF. DNA of the CDR3: TGTGCCAGCAGCCACTCAGCGGGGGTTGACACAGATACGCAGTATTTT.

This chain uses TRBV10-1 with TRBJ2-1, with 16 bases fitting TRBD2. Per germline, CDR1 WNHNN and CDR2 SYGVQD (reference sequence). The CDR3 spans 18 residues. The V gene end was trimmed by 8 bases and the J gene end by 5 bases; junction bases not matched to a gene: 12. For the CDR3, the DNA is TGCGCCAGCCACTGGATACCGGGACTAGCGGGAGGGGACAATGAGCAGTTCTTC. It specifies CASHWIPGLAGGDNEQFF.

The CDR3 DNA reads TGTGCCAGCTCCCAGAAGACAGGGTTGGGGAAACTGTTTTTT. It translates to CASSQKTGLGKLFF. The V gene is TRBV18, the J gene TRBJ1-4; 7 nucleotides align to TRBD1. The germline V gene has CDR1 KGHSH and CDR2 LQKENI. V gave up 6 bases and J gave up 11 bases; unmatched junction bases: 12. There are 14 residues in the CDR3. The whole variable domain, remainder taken from reference TRBV18 and TRBJ1-4, is NAGVMQNPRHLVRRRGQEARLRCSPMKGHSHVYWYRQLPEEGLKFMVYLQKENIIDESGMPKERFSAEFPKEGPSILRIQQVVRGDSAAYFCASSQKTGLGKLFFGSGTQLSVL.